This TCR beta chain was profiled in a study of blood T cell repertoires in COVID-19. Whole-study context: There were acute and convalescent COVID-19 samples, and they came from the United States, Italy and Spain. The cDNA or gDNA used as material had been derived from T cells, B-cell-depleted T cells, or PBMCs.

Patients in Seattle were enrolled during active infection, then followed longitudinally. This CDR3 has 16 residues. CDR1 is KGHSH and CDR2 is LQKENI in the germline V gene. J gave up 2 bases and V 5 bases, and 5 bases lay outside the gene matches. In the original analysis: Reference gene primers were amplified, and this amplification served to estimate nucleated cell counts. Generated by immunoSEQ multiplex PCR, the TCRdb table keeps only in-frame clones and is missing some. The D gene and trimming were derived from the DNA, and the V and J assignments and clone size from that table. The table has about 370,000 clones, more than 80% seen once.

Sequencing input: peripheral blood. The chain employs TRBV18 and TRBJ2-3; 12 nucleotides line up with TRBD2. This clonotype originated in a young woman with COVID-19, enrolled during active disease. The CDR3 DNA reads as TGTGCCAGCTCAAAAACTAGCGGGGGGCCCACAGATACGCAGTATTTT. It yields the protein CASSKTSGGPTDTQYF.